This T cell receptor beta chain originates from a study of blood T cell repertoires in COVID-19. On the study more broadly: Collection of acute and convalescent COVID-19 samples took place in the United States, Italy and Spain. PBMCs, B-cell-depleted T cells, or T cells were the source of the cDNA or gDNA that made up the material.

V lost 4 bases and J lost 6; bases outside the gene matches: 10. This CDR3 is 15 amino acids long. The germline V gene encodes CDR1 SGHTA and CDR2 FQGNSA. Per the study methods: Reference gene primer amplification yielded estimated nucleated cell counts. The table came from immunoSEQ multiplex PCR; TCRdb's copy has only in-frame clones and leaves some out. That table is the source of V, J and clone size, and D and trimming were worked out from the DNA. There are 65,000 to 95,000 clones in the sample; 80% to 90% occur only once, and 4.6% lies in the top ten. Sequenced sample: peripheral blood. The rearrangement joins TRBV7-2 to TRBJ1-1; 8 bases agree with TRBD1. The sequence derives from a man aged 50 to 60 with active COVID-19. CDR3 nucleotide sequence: TGTGCCAGCAGCTCGGCGGCCCAGGGGGCCCCTGAAGCTTTCTTT. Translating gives CASSSAAQGAPEAFF.